The 18 T cell receptor beta chains listed next were all sequenced from one sample in a study of blood T cell repertoires in COVID-19. Method: immunoSEQ multiplex PCR; TCRdb's copy keeps in-frame clones and lacks some. The sample has around 200,000 clones; 80% to 90% are singletons. The sample comprised peripheral blood. These receptors were obtained from a woman of 80 years or more with acute or convalescent COVID-19.

The rearrangement uses TRBV7-9 and TRBJ2-1; TRBD1 is a possible D gene (5 bases). V was clipped by 3 bases and J by 8 bases, with 8 bases between them. The CDR3 has 12 residues. Germline lookup yields CDR1 SEHNR and CDR2 FQNEAQ (reference sequence). The DNA of the CDR3 is TGTGCCAGCAGCTTTACAGGCGATGAGCAGTTCTTC. Protein sequence: CASSFTGDEQFF.

The V call is TRBV5-1, the J call TRBJ2-7, with 7 bases aligning to TRBD2. With 0 bases clipped from V and 7 bases from J, the junction kept 10 bases outside the gene matches. CDR3 size: 15 residues. Germline V gives CDR1 SGHRS, CDR2 YFSETQ. CDR3 region: CASSLAIGRASEQYF. In DNA form, the CDR3 reads TGCGCCAGCAGCTTGGCCATTGGGAGGGCGTCGGAGCAGTACTTC.

The chain links TRBV19 to TRBJ2-2; no definite D call. Germline V gene lookup returns CDR1 LNHDA and CDR2 SQIVND (reference sequence). The CDR3 consists of 16 residues. The V end was cut by 6 bases, the J end by 2 bases, with 16 bases between. CDR3 region: CASRSSTPRNTGELFF. As DNA, the CDR3 is TGTGCCAGTAGATCCAGTACCCCAAGAAACACCGGGGAGCTGTTTTTT. Full variable domain (missing parts from reference TRBV19 and TRBJ2-2): DGGITQSPKYLFRKEGQNVTLSCEQNLNHDAMYWYRQDPGQGLRLIYYSQIVNDFQKGDIAEGYSVSREKKESFPLTVTSAQKNPTAFYLCASRSSTPRNTGELFFGEGSRLTVL.

The chain carries TRBV6-6 and TRBJ1-5, with D possibly TRBD1 on 6 matching bases. Trimming pared 5 bases from V and 0 bases from J, leaving 14 bases between. The CDR3 is 16 amino acids. Germline CDR1 is MNHNY and CDR2 is SVGAGI (reference sequence). This chain's CDR3 is CASSPRGANSNQPQHF. The CDR3 DNA sequence: TGTGCCAGCAGTCCCAGGGGCGCAAATAGCAATCAGCCCCAGCATTTT.

This clone was observed a handful of times. As DNA, the CDR3 is TGTGCCAGCAGCTTAGGCGGAAATAGCAATCAGCCCCAGCATTTT. Its protein product is CASSLGGNSNQPQHF. The V call is TRBV7-2, the J call TRBJ1-5; D gene ambiguous. Germline V lookup: CDR1 SGHTA, CDR2 FQGNSA. CDR3 length equals 15 residues. V dropped 1 base and J dropped 0 bases, with 7 bases sitting between them.

V and J are TRBV11-2 and TRBJ2-3, with TRBD2 matching over 7 bases. The V gene's germline CDR1 is SGHAT and CDR2 FQNNGV. CDR3 length: 14 amino acids. After removal of 1 base from V and 9 bases from J, the junction contained 7 bases not matched to a gene. The CDR3 loop reads CASSLAGGEGTQYF. The CDR3 DNA is TGTGCCAGCAGCTTAGCAGGCGGGGAGGGGACGCAGTATTTT.

The chain couples TRBV12-5 to TRBJ2-1; 10 nucleotides match TRBD2. Germline loops: CDR1 LGHNT, CDR2 FRNRAP. V trimming: 6 bases; J trimming: 9 bases; junction bases outside the gene matches: 8. The CDR3 has 14 residues. CDR3 sequence (DNA): TGTGCTAGTGGCGTTATAGCGGGGGGAAGTGAGCAGTTCTTC. Protein product: CASGVIAGGSEQFF.

This chain connects TRBV3-1 (or the pseudogene TRBV3-2) to TRBJ2-1, with 9 nucleotides matching TRBD1. CDR3 length: 14 amino acids. Trimming removed 4 bases from V and 8 bases from J; junction bases left unmatched: 6. Germline V gives CDR1 LGHDT, CDR2 YNNKEL (reference sequence). The CDR3 DNA follows: TGTGCCAGCAGCCCGCGGGACAGGGTTCATGAGCAGTTCTTC. This encodes CASSPRDRVHEQFF.

This clone was picked up one time. This chain connects TRBV18 to TRBJ1-1; 9 bases fit TRBD1. J was trimmed by 4 bases and V by 2 bases; bases with no gene match: 11. Germline CDR1 reads KGHSH; CDR2 reads LQKENI. This CDR3 comprises 17 residues. The CDR3, as DNA: TGTGCCAGCTCACCAAGGTCGGGACAGGGTGGCGGCACTGAAGCTTTCTTT. Amino acid sequence: CASSPRSGQGGGTEAFF.

The V and J genes are TRBV3-1 (or the pseudogene TRBV3-2) and TRBJ2-7, with 10 bases fitting TRBD1. The CDR3 covers 14 residues. From germline, CDR1 is LGHDT and CDR2 YNNKEL (reference sequence). J lost 9 bases, V lost 4 bases, and 9 bases had no gene match. CDR3 region: CASSPGTGVSRQYF. CDR3 bases: TGTGCCAGCAGCCCGGGGACAGGGGTGTCCCGGCAGTACTTC.

V gene TRBV14 combines with J gene TRBJ1-6; 8 bases map to TRBD1. The V segment lost 4 bases and the J segment 9 bases; nucleotides outside the gene matches: 8. Germline-derived CDR1 and CDR2 are SGHDN and FVKESK. This CDR3 spans 15 amino acids. CDR3 amino acids: CASSPTRTGLSPLHF. The CDR3 region has the DNA TGTGCCAGCAGCCCAACGCGGACAGGGCTTTCACCCCTCCACTTT.

This clone was counted a few times. V gene TRBV5-1 combines with J gene TRBJ1-1, with TRBD1 matching 8 bases. The germline V gene encodes CDR1 SGHRS and CDR2 YFSETQ. Germline trimming cut 4 bases from V and 5 bases from J; bases unmatched to any gene: 16. The CDR3 is 17 amino acids. CDR3 in DNA: TGCGCCAGCAGCCCTAATCGGGCAGGGGGCAATCCGACTGAAGCTTTCTTT. Its translation: CASSPNRAGGNPTEAFF.

This chain connects TRBV6-1 to TRBJ1-2, with D maybe TRBD1 (5 bases). Germline V gives CDR1 MNHNS, CDR2 SASEGT. The CDR3 consists of 15 residues. V was trimmed by 0 bases and J by 6 bases, leaving 14 bases between them. The CDR3 DNA reads as TGTGCCAGCAGTGAAGCGCTAGGGGCGCGGAATGGCTACACCTTC. Protein product: CASSEALGARNGYTF.

The V call is TRBV19, the J call TRBJ1-4; D gene uncertain. The CDR3 runs to 15 residues. Trimming shortened V by 7 bases and J by 7 bases, and 19 bases separated the two germline ends. Germline V CDR1 and CDR2: LNHDA, SQIVND (reference sequence). In DNA, the CDR3 is TGTGCCAGTAAATTGGTGTCCGAGGAGGGTGAAAAACTGTTTTTT. The encoded protein is CASKLVSEEGEKLFF.

The chain is built from TRBV10-3 and TRBJ2-3; TRBD1 matches 7 bases. CDR1 and CDR2 from the germline V gene are ENHRY and SYGVKD. The V segment lost 5 bases and the J segment 0 bases; nucleotides outside the gene matches: 5. The CDR3 length is 15 residues. In nucleotides, the CDR3 is TGTGCCATCAGTCAACAGGGGCTGAGCACAGATACGCAGTATTTT. Residues: CAISQQGLSTDTQYF.

This chain joins TRBV18 and TRBJ2-2; 9 bases agree with TRBD2. The CDR3 spans 18 residues. J lost 3 bases, V lost 3 bases, and 11 bases had no gene match. In germline, CDR1 is KGHSH, CDR2 LQKENI. The CDR3 here is CASSPSLSGGSDTGELFF. CDR3 sequence (DNA): TGTGCCAGCTCACCCTCCTTGAGCGGGGGGAGTGACACCGGGGAGCTGTTTTTT. Combining the CDR3 with reference TRBV18 and TRBJ2-2 gives the whole variable domain NAGVMQNPRHLVRRRGQEARLRCSPMKGHSHVYWYRQLPEEGLKFMVYLQKENIIDESGMPKERFSAEFPKEGPSILRIQQVVRGDSAAYFCASSPSLSGGSDTGELFFGEGSRLTVL.

The gene calls are TRBV10-3 and TRBJ2-7; 7 bases fit TRBD1. J lost 6 bases, V lost 7 bases, and 9 bases had no gene match. Per germline, CDR1 ENHRY and CDR2 SYGVKD. This CDR3 is built from 13 residues. The CDR3 coding sequence is TGTGCCATCAAACCCGGGACAGAGCGCGAGCAGTACTTC. Protein: CAIKPGTEREQYF.

The CDR3, as DNA: TGTGCCAGCCGTTCTACGAGTACGCAGTATTTT. Amino acid sequence: CASRSTSTQYF. This rearrangement joins TRBV2 to TRBJ2-3; D remains ambiguous. CDR1 and CDR2 (germline): SNHLY, FYNNEI. The CDR3 has 11 residues. V lost 8 bases and J 8 bases, leaving 11 bases between the germline ends.